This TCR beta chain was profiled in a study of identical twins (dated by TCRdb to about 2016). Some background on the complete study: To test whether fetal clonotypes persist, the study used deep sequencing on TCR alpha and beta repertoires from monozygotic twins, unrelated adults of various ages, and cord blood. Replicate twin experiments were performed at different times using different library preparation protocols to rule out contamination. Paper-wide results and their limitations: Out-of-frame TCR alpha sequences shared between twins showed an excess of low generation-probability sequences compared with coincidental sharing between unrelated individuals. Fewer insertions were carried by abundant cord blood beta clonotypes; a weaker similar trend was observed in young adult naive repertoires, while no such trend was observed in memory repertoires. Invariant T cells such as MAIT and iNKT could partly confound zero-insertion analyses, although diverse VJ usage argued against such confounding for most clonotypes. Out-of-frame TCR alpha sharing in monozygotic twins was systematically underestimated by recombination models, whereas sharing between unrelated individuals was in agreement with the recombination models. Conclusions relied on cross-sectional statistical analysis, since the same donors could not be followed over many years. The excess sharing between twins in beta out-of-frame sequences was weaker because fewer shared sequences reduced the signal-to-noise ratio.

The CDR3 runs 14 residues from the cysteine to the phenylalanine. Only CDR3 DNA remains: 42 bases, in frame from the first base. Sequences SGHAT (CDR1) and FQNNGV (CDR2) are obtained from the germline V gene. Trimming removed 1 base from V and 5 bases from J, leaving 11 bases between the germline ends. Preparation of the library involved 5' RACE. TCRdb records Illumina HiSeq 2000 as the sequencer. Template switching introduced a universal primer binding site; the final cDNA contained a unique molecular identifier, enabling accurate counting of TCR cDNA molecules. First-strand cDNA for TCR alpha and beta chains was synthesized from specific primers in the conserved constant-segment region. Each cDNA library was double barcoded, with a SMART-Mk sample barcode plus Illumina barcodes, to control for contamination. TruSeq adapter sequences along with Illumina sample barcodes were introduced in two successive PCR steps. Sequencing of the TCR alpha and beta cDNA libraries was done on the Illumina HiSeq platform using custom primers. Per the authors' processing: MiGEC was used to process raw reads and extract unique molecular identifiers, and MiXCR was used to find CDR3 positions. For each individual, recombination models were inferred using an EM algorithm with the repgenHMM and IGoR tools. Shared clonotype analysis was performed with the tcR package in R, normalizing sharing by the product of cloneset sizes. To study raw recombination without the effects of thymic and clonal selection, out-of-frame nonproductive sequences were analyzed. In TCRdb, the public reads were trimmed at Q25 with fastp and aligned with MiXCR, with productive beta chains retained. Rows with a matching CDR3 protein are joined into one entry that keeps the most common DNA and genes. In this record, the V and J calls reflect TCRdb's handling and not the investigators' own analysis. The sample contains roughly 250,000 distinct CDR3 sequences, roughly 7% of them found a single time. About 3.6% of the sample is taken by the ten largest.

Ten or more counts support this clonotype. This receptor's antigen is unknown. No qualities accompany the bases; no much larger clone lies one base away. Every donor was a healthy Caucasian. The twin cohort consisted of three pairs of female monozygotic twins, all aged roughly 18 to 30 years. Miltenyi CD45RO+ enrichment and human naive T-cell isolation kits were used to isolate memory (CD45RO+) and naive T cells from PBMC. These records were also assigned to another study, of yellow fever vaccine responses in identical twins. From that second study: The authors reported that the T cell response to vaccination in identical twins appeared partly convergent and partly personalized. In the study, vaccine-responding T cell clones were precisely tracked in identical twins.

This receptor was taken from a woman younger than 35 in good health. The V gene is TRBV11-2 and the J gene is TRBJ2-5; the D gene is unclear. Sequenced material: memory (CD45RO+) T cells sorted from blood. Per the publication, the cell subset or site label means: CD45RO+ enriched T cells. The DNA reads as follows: TGTGCCAGCAGCTTAGCGCTGGGTACGGAGACCCAGTACTTC. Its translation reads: CASSLALGTETQYF.